These T cell receptor beta chains were read from a single sample in a study of T cells in Graves' hyperthyroidism and ophthalmopathy. TCRdb reprocessed the multiplex PCR reads with MiXCR, giving one entry per CDR3 protein. The sample has about 480,000 distinct CDR3 sequences, approximately 15% seen once. The sequencing input was blood. The receptor source for this set is a woman aged 18-29 years with Graves' hyperthyroidism. Each CDR3 is given with its conserved first and last residue. D genes are given only for firm matches. Clone size is given for some rows only: seen once, a few or many times, or a class if the clone is expanded.

TRBJ1-1 | . | many | TRBV5-1 | 14 | CASSFRGENTEAFF | TGCGCCAGCAGCTTCCGGGGGGAGAACACTGAAGCTTTCTTT
TRBJ2-1 | . | many | TRBV7-9 | 16 | CASSPYGSRSYNEQFF | TGTGCCAGCAGCCCCTACGGGAGTAGATCCTACAATGAGCAGTTCTTC
TRBJ2-1 | TRBD2 | many | TRBV3-1 | 15 | CASSQVLSGYDRQFF | TGTGCCAGCAGCCAAGTTCTTAGCGGGTACGATAGGCAGTTCTTC
TRBJ2-7 | . | few | TRBV29-1 | 13 | CSVEGGQSYEQYF | TGCAGCGTTGAAGGCGGGCAGTCCTACGAGCAGTACTTC
TRBJ2-1 | TRBD2 | many | TRBV12-3/TRBV12-4 | 13 | CASSFRLAVSQFF | TGTGCCAGCAGTTTTAGACTAGCGGTTTCGCAGTTCTTC
TRBJ2-7 | . | . | TRBV4-1 | 15 | CASSQSSAVSYEQYF | TGCGCCAGCAGCCAGAGCAGCGCCGTCTCCTACGAGCAGTACTTC
TRBJ2-7 | TRBD2 | . | TRBV12-3/TRBV12-4 | 15 | CASSKGLADLGEQYF | TGTGCCAGCAGTAAGGGACTAGCGGACCTCGGCGAGCAGTACTTC
TRBJ2-6 | TRBD2 | few | TRBV3-1 | 19 | CASSQDRTSGSSGANVLTF | TGTGCCAGCAGCCAAGATCGTACTAGCGGGAGCTCTGGGGCCAACGTCCTGACTTTC
TRBJ1-2 | . | few | TRBV4-1 | 14 | CASSQAGRNYGYTF | TGCGCCAGCAGCCAGGCGGGACGCAACTATGGCTACACCTTC
TRBJ1-2 | TRBD1 | many | TRBV6-1 | 15 | CASSEEGGQGYGYTF | TGTGCCAGCAGTGAAGAAGGGGGACAGGGCTATGGCTACACCTTC
TRBJ1-4 | . | many | TRBV6-1 | 16 | CASSGTLASPNEKLFF | TGTGCCAGCAGTGGAACCCTCGCCAGCCCAAATGAAAAACTGTTTTTT
TRBJ1-1 | . | many | TRBV5-1 | 15 | CASSLRSGGNTEAFF | TGCGCCAGCAGCTTGAGGTCGGGTGGGAACACTGAAGCTTTCTTT
TRBJ1-2 | . | . | TRBV2 | 12 | CASSGEEYGYTF | TGTGCCAGCAGTGGTGAAGAGTATGGCTACACCTTC
TRBJ2-1 | TRBD1 | many | TRBV11-2 | 17 | CASSLDLSGQGFNEQFF | TGTGCCAGCAGCTTAGATCTTTCGGGACAGGGATTCAATGAGCAGTTCTTC
TRBJ2-3 | . | many | TRBV24-1 | 14 | CATSDRTSTDTQYF | TGTGCCACCAGTGATAGGACTAGCACAGATACGCAGTATTTT
TRBJ1-2 | . | many | TRBV12-3/TRBV12-4 | 14 | CASRMGLGNYGYTF | TGTGCCAGCAGGATGGGACTGGGGAACTATGGCTACACCTTC
TRBJ2-5 | TRBD1 | few | TRBV7-8 | 15 | CASSPTTGGLETQYF | TGTGCCAGCAGCCCGACGACAGGGGGCCTAGAGACCCAGTACTTC
TRBJ2-7 | . | . | TRBV5-4 | 16 | CASSREPIPSSYEQYF | TGTGCCAGCAGCCGGGAACCTATCCCCAGCTCCTACGAGCAGTACTTC
TRBJ1-6 | . | many | TRBV2 | 15 | CASRISGALHSPLHF | TGTGCCAGCAGGATATCAGGGGCGCTTCATTCACCCCTCCACTTT
TRBJ1-1 | . | many | TRBV18 | 13 | CASSPMGNTEAFF | TGTGCCAGCTCACCTATGGGGAACACTGAAGCTTTCTTT
TRBJ1-6 | . | many | TRBV11-2 | 20 | CASSLFSREQGNSYNSPLHF | TGTGCCAGCAGCTTATTTAGTAGAGAGCAGGGGAACTCCTATAATTCACCCCTCCACTTT
TRBJ2-1 | TRBD2 | few | TRBV14 | 16 | CASSQRIAGVGNEQFF | TGTGCCAGCAGCCAAAGGATAGCGGGAGTTGGGAATGAGCAGTTCTTC